This T cell receptor beta chain was identified during a study of shared clonotypes between healthy human individuals (dated by TCRdb to about 2020). Study-wide context: The cohort included three men and a couple of women between 18 and 49 years of age. For each donor, CD4 naive and CD4 memory were each run on three plates, CD8 naive on two plates, and CD8 memory on one plate. Blood TCR repertoires of roughly five healthy adults were deeply sequenced to estimate repertoire size and the extent of clonotype sharing between individuals. Different laboratories and diverse techniques were used to prepare libraries and sequence TCR repertoires, to increase sequencing depth and limit assay-specific biases. Leukapheresis yielded between about 0.8 and 8.9 billion PBMCs per donor. Findings and caveats that apply to the study as a whole: Incomplete sequencing was indicated by rarefaction of sorted-subset datasets, despite the large sequencing depth. Compared with non-shared clonotypes, the clonotypes found in all four sorted-subset donors had higher generation probabilities. The genetic and exposure-history diversity represented was limited by the small number of donors. Sampling was restricted to blood, and TCR repertoires in tissues likely differ from the TCR repertoires found in blood. Pairwise subsampling indicated that sequencing depth was expected to affect the degree of clonotype sharing among donors. When a few donors were compared, the shared fraction of clonotypes was around 5% for naive CD4, 3.5% to 4% for naive CD8, more than 2% for memory CD4, and less than 0.45% for memory CD8. Naive subsets generally had larger estimated clonotype richness than memory subsets did.

The donors were healthy, HIV-negative adults with no recently reported acute infections or vaccinations. Every donor was a Caucasian adult residing in Nashville, Tennessee, USA. CD4+ T cells were enriched by magnetic negative selection, after which naive cells were positively selected on CD45RA and the negative fraction was taken as the memory subset. Blood was collected by leukapheresis, and PBMCs were isolated by Ficoll-Histopaque density gradient centrifugation and then cryopreserved in liquid nitrogen vapor phase. Purity and quantity of every magnetically sorted T cell population were checked by analytical flow cytometry. From each sorted fraction, genomic DNA was isolated and quantified by UV absorbance on a Nanodrop 2000c. This clone was recorded a few times. Its antigen is currently not known. No much larger clone exists at a distance of one base, and base qualities are not known. The CDR3 covers 13 residues, taking in both the cysteine and the phenylalanine. The read is trimmed to its CDR3 DNA, 39 bases read in frame from base 1. Reading the germline V gene gives CDR1 SQVTM and CDR2 ANQGSEA. Trimmed from V: 6 bases; trimmed from J: 10 bases; junction bases lacking a gene match: 9.

Using the deep immunoSEQ assay, TCR CDR3 regions were amplified from genomic DNA by multiplex PCR. Extracted genomic DNA from each cell subset was distributed evenly across all wells of several immunoSEQ 96-well plates, and each plate was treated as a replicate. For sorted subsets, roughly 190 ng of genomic DNA, equivalent to around 30,000 T cell genomes, went into each replicate PCR. Purified libraries were measured with a Qubit 3.0 fluorometer, size-checked on a Bioanalyzer 2100, and measured again with the KAPA Library Quantification kit. A separate single-read 150-cycle Illumina NextSeq 550 flow cell was used to sequence each immunoSEQ 96-well plate. On the study's bioinformatics: Because the immunoSEQ output held only junctional sequences and lacked quality scores, the filtering could not match the filtering applied to full-length reads. To assign V/J genes and CDR3, sequences were annotated using PyIR, a Python wrapper for IgBLAST v1.9, with IMGT germline references. Reads with weak V/J assignments (E-value above 1e-6), missing CDR3, stop codons, out-of-frame junctions, or ambiguous translated residues were removed. V3J clonotypes were defined by identical inferred V gene, J gene, and CDR3 amino acid sequence. Percentage overlap between repertoires was computed as shared unique clonotypes divided by the size of the smaller repertoire. Richness of each repertoire was evaluated using RTK rarefaction, the Chao1 estimator, and Recon v2.1 estimates of unobserved clonotypes. OLGA was used to compute generation probabilities for all TCRbeta clonotypes that the gDNA method yielded from a few donors. Held by TCRdb, this immuneACCESS table contains in-frame sequences only and omits some clones. Under half of the omission traces to an unresolved V gene where checked; the cause of the rest is unknown. That table furnishes V, J and clone size, whereas the DNA furnished D and trimming. Recorded for this sample are a few million clones; approximately 92% of them occurred a single time. 0.13% to 0.15% of the sample goes to the ten largest clones.

The V and J segments used are TRBV29-1 and TRBJ1-6, with 7 junctional bases fitting TRBD1. Sequencing input: naive CD4+ T cells sorted from blood. According to the study, the label for this sample's cell subset or site signals: CD45RA+ positively selected. The sequence derives from a man between 18 and 35 years old in good health. This receptor has the CDR3 CSVGTERGSPLHF. The nucleotide sequence reads TGCAGCGTGGGGACAGAAAGAGGGTCACCCCTCCACTTT.